The entry that follows covers one T cell receptor (beta chain) sequence. This specimen comes from a study of blood T cell repertoires in COVID-19. Study-level background: The United States, Italy and Spain were the sources of the acute and convalescent COVID-19 samples. From T cells, B-cell-depleted T cells, or PBMCs came the material, which was cDNA or gDNA.

Original handling: The authors estimated nucleated cell counts from reference gene primer amplification. Data came from immunoSEQ multiplex PCR; TCRdb stores just in-frame clones and leaves some out. V and J calls plus clone size are reproduced from that table; the DNA served to infer D and trimming. Found here are about 89,000 clones, about nine tenths of them singletons; the top ten hold about 0.51%. V dropped 5 bases and J dropped 1; count of bases not matched to a gene: 6. This CDR3 is 16 amino acids long. The germline CDR1 and CDR2 sequences are LNHDA and SQIVND (reference sequence). Sequencing was performed on peripheral blood. The V call is TRBV19, the J call TRBJ2-3; 10 bases are shared with TRBD1. The origin of this receptor is a man in his sixties with acute or convalescent COVID-19. Written as DNA, the CDR3 is TGTGCCAGTAGTCGACAGGGGGCCTCGGGCACAGATACGCAGTATTTT. Its translation is CASSRQGASGTDTQYF.